Described below is a single T cell receptor beta chain sequence and its context. This entry comes from a study of blood T cell repertoires in COVID-19. Study background: COVID-19 samples from acute and convalescent phases originated in the United States, Italy and Spain.

The authors' processing: Reference gene primer amplification gave estimated nucleated cell counts. Sequenced by immunoSEQ multiplex PCR; TCRdb stores in-frame clones only, minus some. V and J calls and clone size are copied from that table; D and trimming were computed from the DNA. The sample lists about 300,000 clones, 86% occurring once. Two negative PCRs, clearance, or symptom resolution had been documented for recovered Cohort 3 donors. Per the germline V gene, CDR1 is SGHVS and CDR2 is FQNEAQ. V dropped 4 bases and J dropped 8 bases, with 24 bases sitting between them. The CDR3 has 17 amino acids.

Sequencing input: PBMCs or T cells enriched from blood (not recorded which). The TCR sequence derives from a woman aged 18-29 years who had recovered from COVID-19. The V call is TRBV7-8, the J call TRBJ2-1; tentative D call: TRBD1 (6 bases). Here the CDR3 DNA reads TGTGCCAGCAGCTCAACACAGGGTGCAACATTGGTGGATGAGCAGTTCTTC. This gives the protein CASSSTQGATLVDEQFF.